Sequencing of this TCR beta chain was carried out in a study of radiation and T cells in renal cell carcinoma. Of note for this clone: Its antigen remains unidentified.

Overall study findings and caveats: In blood, top tumor clones expanded by 2 weeks, shrinking by 4.

The method was immunoSEQ multiplex PCR; TCRdb's version includes in-frame clones alone and lacks a portion of them. The sample shows roughly 130,000 clones, more than 75% of them seen only once. Regarding time point: blood 2 weeks post-SBRT. The treatment denotes: 15 Gy SBRT to primary tumor, nephrectomy 4 weeks later. V lost 4 bases to trimming and J lost 4 bases; unmatched junction nucleotides: 4. Germline lookup yields CDR1 LGHNA and CDR2 YNFKEQ. The CDR3 consists of 15 residues. The receptor's source is a woman in her 70s with renal cell carcinoma. The sequencing used blood, collected from a patient whose treatment included radiotherapy and nephrectomy. V usage is TRBV4-2 and J usage is TRBJ1-4; 9 bases are a match to TRBD1. CDR3 in DNA: TGTGCCAGCAGCCCGGGGACAGGGATTAATGAAAAACTGTTTTTT. It yields the protein CASSPGTGINEKLFF.